What follows are 32 T cell receptor beta chains derived from one specimen sequenced in a study of blood T cell repertoires in COVID-19 (dated by TCRdb to about 2020). The library was obtained by the immunoSEQ multiplex PCR assay. TCRdb holds this immuneACCESS table with in-frame rearrangements only. Some clones are missing; in checked studies, unresolved V genes explain under half, and the rest has no known cause. The sample table lists 110,000 to 150,000 clones, 80% to 90% of them with a count of one. The ten largest clones represent about 4.1% of the sample. Sequences were obtained from PBMCs or T cells enriched from blood (not recorded which). All receptors derive from a man between 45 and 60 years old who had recovered from COVID-19.

The rearrangement joins TRBV30 to TRBJ2-6; D might be TRBD1 (6 bases). CDR3 length: 15 amino acids. Germline CDR1 and CDR2: GTSNPN and SVGIG (reference sequence). V gave up 2 bases and J gave up 1 base, with 9 bases separating them. The CDR3 region has the DNA TGTGCCTGGAGTATCAGGGGATCTGGGGCCAACGTCCTGACTTTC. Translation gives CAWSIRGSGANVLTF.

This clone was observed once. This chain joins TRBV9 and TRBJ2-3; 12 bases are shared with TRBD2. The germline CDR1 and CDR2 sequences are SGDLS and YYNGEE. With V trimmed by 2 bases and J by 6 bases, 7 bases remained unmatched. The CDR3 extends over 16 amino acids. CDR3 amino acids: CASSVSTSGGGDTQYF. The DNA of the CDR3 is TGTGCCAGCAGCGTTTCGACTAGCGGGGGCGGTGATACGCAGTATTTT.

The chain employs TRBV4-1 and TRBJ1-2; D may be TRBD1 (5 bases). Germline V gene data show CDR1 as MGHRA and CDR2 as YSYEKL. The CDR3 has 15 amino acids. V lost 1 base to trimming and J lost 2 bases, with 11 bases between them. CDR3 amino acids: CASSQVWTTNYGYTF. The CDR3 region has the DNA TGCGCCAGCAGCCAAGTTTGGACAACCAACTATGGCTACACCTTC.

J is TRBJ1-4 and V is TRBV7-9; 8 positions match TRBD1. The junction had 6 bases not matched to a gene; V was cut back by 5 bases and J by 7 bases. Germline loops: CDR1 SEHNR, CDR2 FQNEAQ (reference sequence). The CDR3 is made up of 14 amino acids. The chain's CDR3 is CASSPQGAGEKLFF. The CDR3 DNA reads as TGTGCCAGCAGCCCCCAGGGGGCGGGTGAAAAACTGTTTTTT.

The V call is TRBV4-2, the J call TRBJ2-1, with TRBD2 as a possible D gene (6 bases). V lost 0 bases to trimming and J lost 4 bases, with 13 bases between them. Germline V gene sequence: CDR1 LGHNA, CDR2 YNFKEQ. CDR3 length: 16 residues. The CDR3 here is CASSQDGGDPYNEQFF. The CDR3 nucleotides read TGTGCCAGCAGCCAAGATGGAGGGGACCCTTACAATGAGCAGTTCTTC.

V gene TRBV5-4 combines with J gene TRBJ1-2, with D hard to call. The CDR3 consists of 15 residues. The germline V and J ends were trimmed by 5 bases and 4 bases, with 18 bases remaining between them. Germline assignment: CDR1 SGHNT and CDR2 YYREEE (reference sequence). This chain's CDR3 is CASRLGFDASYGYTF. CDR3 DNA: TGTGCCAGCAGACTGGGCTTTGACGCAAGCTATGGCTACACCTTC.

This chain joins TRBV7-9 and TRBJ2-1; the D gene is possibly TRBD2 (6 bases). The CDR3 spans 16 residues. Germline-derived CDR1 and CDR2 are SEHNR and FQNEAQ (reference sequence). Trimming removed 8 bases at V and 1 base at J, with 18 bases between. DNA of the CDR3: TGTGCCAGCCTGCCAGAGGAGGGGAAGTCCTACAATGAGCAGTTCTTC. Translating it yields CASLPEEGKSYNEQFF.

The chain has TRBV27 and TRBJ2-3; the match to TRBD2 covers 11 bases. V shed 5 bases and J 1 base; nucleotides not matched to a gene: 2. This CDR3 has 15 residues. The germline V gene encodes CDR1 MNHEY and CDR2 SMNVEV (reference sequence). CDR3 DNA sequence: TGTGCCAGCAGTGGGACTAGCGGAGGCACAGATACGCAGTATTTT. Its translation is CASSGTSGGTDTQYF.

This clone was counted between two and nine times. The chain couples TRBV28 to TRBJ2-1; 12 nucleotides align to TRBD2. Germline V gene lookup returns CDR1 MDHEN and CDR2 SYDVKM. Germline trimming cut 0 bases from V and 2 bases from J; bases unmatched to any gene: 20. The CDR3 sequence is 23 residues long. CDR3 sequence: CASSLWMRGQGASGREAYNEQFF. CDR3 DNA sequence: TGTGCCAGCAGTTTATGGATGAGGGGACAGGGTGCTAGCGGGAGGGAAGCCTACAATGAGCAGTTCTTC.

This clone was observed a single time. This chain joins TRBV18 and TRBJ1-2; possible D gene TRBD1, 6 bases. Between the trimmed V and J ends, which lost 6 bases and 0 bases, there was a span of 8 bases. The CDR3 totals 13 residues. CDR1 is KGHSH and CDR2 is LQKENI in the germline V gene. CDR3 DNA sequence: TGTGCCAGCTCCCAGGGGACTAACTATGGCTACACCTTC. It yields the protein CASSQGTNYGYTF.

With regard to this clone: Germline and junction disagree at one end, which may indicate a read error. This chain connects TRBV28 to TRBJ1-2, with 9 bases identical to TRBD1. The CDR3 sequence is 17 residues long. Germline V lookup: CDR1 MDHEN, CDR2 SYDVKM. CDR3 bases: TGTGCCAGCAGTTCTCTTGGGGACAGGGAGGGGGACTATAGCTACACCTTC. Residues: CASSSLGDREGDYSYTF.

The chain recombines TRBV7-8 with TRBJ2-3; possibly TRBD2 for D (6 bases). Germline V gene lookup returns CDR1 SGHVS and CDR2 FQNEAQ. V lost 6 bases and J 1 base, leaving 14 bases between the germline ends. This CDR3 contains 15 residues. CDR3 sequence (DNA): TGTGCCAGCAGAGAAAGCGGGTTACGCACAGATACGCAGTATTTT. As protein: CASRESGLRTDTQYF.

V usage is TRBV7-2 and J usage is TRBJ2-5, with 8 bases lining up with TRBD2. Germline CDR1 reads SGHTA; CDR2 reads FQGNSA. The ends lost 5 bases at V and 5 bases at J; junction bases unmatched: 13. The CDR3 is 16 amino acids. CDR3 protein: CASSPSGLAGWETQYF. CDR3 in DNA: TGTGCCAGCAGCCCCAGCGGCCTAGCGGGCTGGGAGACCCAGTACTTC.

This chain joins TRBV6-2 or TRBV6-3 and TRBJ1-5; tentatively, D is TRBD1 (5 bases). There are 15 residues in the CDR3. Germline V gene data show CDR1 as MNHEY and CDR2 as SVGEGT. Trimming left V 4 bases short and J 0 bases short, with 10 bases between. This CDR3 is CASSLQVYSNQPQHF. Here the CDR3 DNA reads TGTGCCAGCAGTTTACAGGTCTATAGCAATCAGCCCCAGCATTTT.

The genes are TRBV18 and TRBJ1-5; D may be TRBD1 (6 bases). This CDR3 spans 15 amino acids. V shed 6 bases and J shed 2 bases, with 14 bases lying between them. CDR1 and CDR2 (germline): KGHSH, LQKENI. CDR3 residues: CASSLTDSRNQPQHF. Here the CDR3 DNA reads TGTGCCAGCTCCCTGACGGACAGTCGCAATCAGCCCCAGCATTTT.

The chain recombines TRBV5-6 with TRBJ2-3, with 8 bases identical to TRBD2. Germline CDR1 SGHDT, CDR2 YYEEEE. Unmatched junction bases numbered 6, after V lost 4 bases and J lost 11 bases. This CDR3 region has 12 residues. The CDR3 is CASSTTSVLQYF. DNA of the CDR3: TGTGCCAGCAGCACGACTAGCGTTCTGCAGTATTTT.

The chain has TRBV2 and TRBJ1-2, with 7 positions matching TRBD1. CDR3 length: 13 amino acids. Germline trimming cut 6 bases from V and 2 bases from J; bases unmatched to any gene: 3. In germline, CDR1 is SNHLY, CDR2 FYNNEI. The CDR3 protein is CASRETGNYGYTF. The DNA for the CDR3 is TGTGCCAGCAGGGAGACAGGGAACTATGGCTACACCTTC.

This chain joins TRBV2 and TRBJ2-1, with 9 nucleotides matching TRBD1. This CDR3 contains 14 residues. Germline loops: CDR1 SNHLY, CDR2 FYNNEI. V dropped 5 bases and J dropped 3; count of bases not matched to a gene: 2. CDR3 DNA sequence: TGTGCCAGCAGTCGGGACAGGGACTACAATGAGCAGTTCTTC. It codes for CASSRDRDYNEQFF.

The chain carries TRBV5-4 and TRBJ2-1; 16 bases are a match to TRBD2. V lost 8 bases to trimming and J lost 7 bases; unmatched junction nucleotides: 6. This CDR3 is 15 amino acids long. Looked up from germline, CDR1 is SGHNT and CDR2 is YYREEE (reference sequence). The CDR3 nucleotides read TGTGCCAGTCATCCGGGACTAGCGGGAGGGAATGAGCAGTTCTTC. Translation: CASHPGLAGGNEQFF.

V usage is TRBV11-2 and J usage is TRBJ2-2, with TRBD2 matching 16 bases. Germline values: CDR1 SGHAT, CDR2 FQNNGV. This CDR3 contains 18 residues. V lost 5 bases to trimming and J lost 6 bases; unmatched junction nucleotides: 9. The CDR3 DNA follows: TGTGCCAGCAGCCGAGGGACTAGCGGGAGGGCGGCTGCCGGGGAGCTGTTTTTT. It encodes CASSRGTSGRAAAGELFF.

The chain recombines TRBV18 with TRBJ2-2; possible D gene TRBD2, 6 bases. The CDR3 runs 17 residues. Between the trimmed V and J ends, which lost 3 bases and 7 bases, there was a span of 21 bases. Germline-derived CDR1 and CDR2 are KGHSH and LQKENI. In DNA, the CDR3 is TGTGCCAGCTCACCCCTCGGGGGACCTCAGAATGGCGGGGAGCTGTTTTTT. The encoded protein is CASSPLGGPQNGGELFF.

The V call is TRBV6-5, the J call TRBJ1-5; 7 positions match TRBD1. The length of the CDR3 is 15 residues. Germline CDR1 is MNHEY and CDR2 is SVGAGI. Losses at the gene ends were 4 bases for V and 10 bases for J; bases not matched to a gene: 13. The CDR3 loop reads CASSSMDRMARPQHF. Written as DNA, the CDR3 is TGTGCCAGCAGTTCTATGGACAGGATGGCGCGACCCCAGCATTTT.

The J gene is TRBJ2-5, the V gene TRBV5-1, with 8 bases matching TRBD2. Looked up from germline, CDR1 is SGHRS and CDR2 is YFSETQ. CDR3 length: 14 amino acids. Trimming cost V 1 base and J 3 bases; bases outside gene matches: 2. CDR3 nucleotide sequence: TGCGCCAGCAGCTTGAGGCGGGGGGAAGAGACCCAGTACTTC. This gives the protein CASSLRRGEETQYF.

Only one count was recorded for this clone. The gene calls are TRBV6-2 or TRBV6-3 and TRBJ2-5; D not resolved. The CDR3 is made up of 11 amino acids. Germline V gene lookup returns CDR1 MNHEY and CDR2 SVGEGT. V shed 4 bases and J shed 5 bases, with 5 bases lying between them. The DNA for the CDR3 is TGTGCCAGCAGTTCGTTCGAGACCCAGTACTTC. This sequence encodes CASSSFETQYF.

The chain links TRBV28 to TRBJ2-5, with 9 bases fitting TRBD1. Germline values: CDR1 MDHEN, CDR2 SYDVKM. V gave up 2 bases and J gave up 4 bases; unmatched junction bases: 2. CDR3 length: 14 residues. CDR3 amino acids: CASSLGTGTETQYF. The DNA of the CDR3 is TGTGCCAGCAGTTTAGGGACAGGGACAGAGACCCAGTACTTC.

The chain joins TRBV28 to TRBJ1-2; a weak D match, TRBD1 (6 bases). V was clipped by 8 bases and J by 8 bases, with 21 bases between them. This CDR3 comprises 14 residues. Germline-derived CDR1 and CDR2 are MDHEN and SYDVKM. The CDR3 sequence: CASGRLDRPRGYTF. The CDR3 DNA reads TGTGCCAGCGGCAGGCTAGACAGGCCCCGGGGCTACACCTTC.

The rearrangement uses TRBV28 and TRBJ1-5, with TRBD1 as a possible D gene (5 bases). V lost 6 bases to trimming and J lost 2 bases, with 11 bases between them. The germline V gene encodes CDR1 MDHEN and CDR2 SYDVKM. The CDR3 contains 14 residues. The CDR3 spells CASRRGNGNQPQHF. In nucleotides, the CDR3 is TGTGCCAGCAGACGGGGGAACGGCAATCAGCCCCAGCATTTT.

The genes are TRBV7-3 and TRBJ1-1; possibly TRBD1 for D (5 bases). V lost 1 base and J lost 0, with 9 bases in between. CDR1 is SGHTA and CDR2 is FQGTGA in the germline V gene. The length of the CDR3 is 15 residues. DNA for the CDR3: TGTGCCAGCAGCTTAATAAGGGGCCTGAACACTGAAGCTTTCTTT. It is translated as CASSLIRGLNTEAFF.

The chain has TRBV9 and TRBJ2-1; the match to TRBD2 covers 11 bases. V lost 3 bases and J lost 4; bases outside the gene matches: 0. This CDR3 region has 14 residues. Germline-derived CDR1 and CDR2 are SGDLS and YYNGEE. The CDR3 nucleotides read TGTGCCAGCAGCGCTAGCGGGGGGTACAATGAGCAGTTCTTC. This encodes CASSASGGYNEQFF.

The chain couples TRBV15 to TRBJ1-5, with a possible D match to TRBD1 (6 bases). Trimming took 0 bases from V and 4 from J, leaving 22 bases between them. This CDR3 spans 19 amino acids. Germline-derived CDR1 and CDR2 are LNHNV and YYDKDF (reference sequence). The CDR3 spells CATSREKPGGFFFNQPQHF. In DNA form, the CDR3 reads TGTGCCACCAGCAGAGAAAAGCCTGGGGGCTTCTTCTTTAATCAGCCCCAGCATTTT.

This clone came up once. The rearrangement joins TRBV5-1 to TRBJ1-1, with D possibly being TRBD1 (6 bases). The V and J ends lost 2 bases and 2 bases respectively, with 22 bases between them. Germline CDR1 is SGHRS and CDR2 is YFSETQ. This CDR3 contains 18 residues. In DNA form, the CDR3 reads TGCGCCAGCAGCTTAACCCCCACAGGGAGGGGGTTAAACACTGAAGCTTTCTTT. This codes for CASSLTPTGRGLNTEAFF. Using reference TRBV5-1 and TRBJ1-1 for the parts outside the CDR3, the full variable domain is KAGVTQTPRYLIKTRGQQVTLSCSPISGHRSVSWYQQTPGQGLQFLFEYFSETQRNKGNFPGRFSGRQFSNSRSEMNVSTLELGDSALYLCASSLTPTGRGLNTEAFFGQGTRLTVV.

This clone was picked up a small number of times. This rearrangement joins TRBV2 to TRBJ1-2; D is possibly TRBD1 (6 bases). V shed 1 base and J shed 4 bases, with 13 bases lying between them. Germline V gene lookup returns CDR1 SNHLY and CDR2 FYNNEI. CDR3 length: 15 residues. CDR3 nucleotide sequence: TGTGCCAGCAGTGAAGGACAGGTGAAGCTCTATGGCTACACCTTC. Protein product: CASSEGQVKLYGYTF.